This record looks at one TCR beta chain sequence and its context. Data came from immunoSEQ multiplex PCR; TCRdb stores just in-frame clones and leaves some out. The sample gives about 11,000 clones, approximately 49% of which show up once; less than 10% is in the top ten. The germline V gene encodes CDR1 MGHDK and CDR2 SYGVNS. V was pared by 0 bases and J by 5 bases, with 15 bases of the junction left unmatched. This CDR3 has 18 amino acids. These data come from a study of T cell clonotyping in hematopoietic cell transplantation. This sequence was found in a male patient aged 50 or older who had an allogeneic stem cell transplant from an unrelated donor, so the T cells may come from the graft donor. Some clones in this sample may be carry-over from other donors' samples. Sequenced material: PBMCs, taken 30 days after allogeneic stem cell transplant. The rearrangement links TRBV25-1 to TRBJ2-7; TRBD1 aligns across 8 bases. CDR3 DNA sequence: TGTGCCAGCAGTGAATATCGAGAGGACAGGGTTACAGTAAACGAGCAGTACTTC. Protein: CASSEYREDRVTVNEQYF.